Listed below are T cell receptor beta chains from one sample, sequenced in a study of OX40 agonist ivuxolimab in advanced cancers. Produced via immunoSEQ multiplex PCR; TCRdb's table is partial and in-frame only. Counted here are around 100,000 clones, roughly nine tenths occurring once; the ten biggest clones make up roughly 2.6%. The sample here was CD4+ or CD8+ T cells sorted from blood, taken in a trial of the OX40 agonist ivuxolimab. The origin of the receptors is an adult with an advanced solid tumor such as melanoma, head and neck, liver or kidney cancer. CDR3s include the opening cysteine and the closing phenylalanine or tryptophan. A D gene is named only where the DNA matches it firmly. Size values are once, few and many counts, or a class for expanded clones, and some rows have none.

d_gene: TRBD2; v_gene: TRBV6-6; j_gene: TRBJ2-7; abundance: NA; CDR3nt: TGTGCCAGCAGTCAGAGCGGGGTAAGCTCCTACGAGCAGTACTTC; CDR3aa: CASSQSGVSSYEQYF
d_gene: TRBD2; v_gene: TRBV7-9; j_gene: TRBJ2-3; abundance: NA; CDR3nt: TGTGCCAGCAGCTTATGGGCTAGCGGGAACACAGATACGCAGTATTTT; CDR3aa: CASSLWASGNTDTQYF
d_gene: NA; v_gene: TRBV10-2; j_gene: TRBJ2-3; abundance: NA; CDR3nt: TGCGCCAGCAGTGAAGTGTCCAGAAGAACAGATACGCAGTATTTT; CDR3aa: CASSEVSRRTDTQYF
d_gene: NA; v_gene: TRBV5-8; j_gene: TRBJ1-6; abundance: NA; CDR3nt: TGTGCCAGCAGCATCCCGGGGACGGATAATTCACCCCTCCACTTT; CDR3aa: CASSIPGTDNSPLHF
d_gene: NA; v_gene: TRBV11-3; j_gene: TRBJ2-7; abundance: NA; CDR3nt: TGTGCCAGCACCAGGGGGCGCGGGAGATCCTACGAGCAGTACTTC; CDR3aa: CASTRGRGRSYEQYF
d_gene: NA; v_gene: TRBV28; j_gene: TRBJ1-4; abundance: NA; CDR3nt: TGTGCCAGCACATCTGCTCCTAATGAAAAACTGTTTTTT; CDR3aa: CASTSAPNEKLFF
d_gene: NA; v_gene: TRBV28; j_gene: TRBJ2-7; abundance: NA; CDR3nt: TGTGCCAGCAGACAGGGTGGCTACGAGCAGTACTTC; CDR3aa: CASRQGGYEQYF
d_gene: NA; v_gene: TRBV27; j_gene: TRBJ1-1; abundance: few; CDR3nt: TGTGCCAGCAGCCTACAAGGGGCGATGAACACTGAAGCTTTCTTT; CDR3aa: CASSLQGAMNTEAFF
d_gene: TRBD2; v_gene: TRBV5-1; j_gene: TRBJ2-1; abundance: NA; CDR3nt: TGCGCCAGCAGCTTGGCTGTGACTAGCGGGAGTTGGGCCTACAATGAGCAGTTCTTC; CDR3aa: CASSLAVTSGSWAYNEQFF
d_gene: TRBD2; v_gene: TRBV5-4; j_gene: TRBJ2-5; abundance: NA; CDR3nt: TGTGCCAGCAGCTTGAGGGGACTAGCGGGAGTCGAAGAGACCCAGTACTTC; CDR3aa: CASSLRGLAGVEETQYF
d_gene: NA; v_gene: TRBV18; j_gene: TRBJ2-1; abundance: NA; CDR3nt: TGTGCCAGCTCACTAAGTCGTCTCTCCTACAATGAGCAGTTCTTC; CDR3aa: CASSLSRLSYNEQFF
d_gene: NA; v_gene: TRBV11-2; j_gene: TRBJ1-1; abundance: NA; CDR3nt: TGTGCCAGCAGCTTAATACGCCCGGTGAACACTGAAGCTTTCTTT; CDR3aa: CASSLIRPVNTEAFF
d_gene: TRBD2; v_gene: TRBV29-1; j_gene: TRBJ2-7; abundance: NA; CDR3nt: TGCAGCGTTGAGGGACTAGCGGGCGCCTACGAGCAGTACTTC; CDR3aa: CSVEGLAGAYEQYF
d_gene: NA; v_gene: TRBV5-1; j_gene: TRBJ1-4; abundance: NA; CDR3nt: TGCGCCAGCAGTGGGACGGGCCGCCCAGCGACTAATGAAAAACTGTTTTTT; CDR3aa: CASSGTGRPATNEKLFF